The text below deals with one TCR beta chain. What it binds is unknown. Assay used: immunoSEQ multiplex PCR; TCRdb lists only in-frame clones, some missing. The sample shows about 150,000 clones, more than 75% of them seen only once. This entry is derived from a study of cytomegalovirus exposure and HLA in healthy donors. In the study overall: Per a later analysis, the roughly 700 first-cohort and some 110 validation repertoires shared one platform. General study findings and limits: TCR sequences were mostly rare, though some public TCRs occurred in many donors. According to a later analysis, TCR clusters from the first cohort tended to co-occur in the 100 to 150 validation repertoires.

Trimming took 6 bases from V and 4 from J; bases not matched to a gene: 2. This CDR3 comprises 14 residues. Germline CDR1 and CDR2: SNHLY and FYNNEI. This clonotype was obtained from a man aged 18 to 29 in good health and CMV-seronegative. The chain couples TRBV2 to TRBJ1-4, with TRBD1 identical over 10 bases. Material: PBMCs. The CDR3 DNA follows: TGTGCCAGCAGCTGGACAGGGGGTAATGAAAAACTGTTTTTT. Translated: CASSWTGGNEKLFF. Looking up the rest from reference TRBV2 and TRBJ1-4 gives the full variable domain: EPEVTQTPSHQVTQMGQEVILRCVPISNHLYFYWYRQILGQKVEFLVSFYNNEISEKSEIFDDQFSVERPDGSNFTLKIRSTKLEDSAMYFCASSWTGGNEKLFFGSGTQLSVL.